The sequence of this T cell receptor beta chain was determined in a study of T cells expressing NK-cell markers. On the study more broadly: The eight sequenced donors comprised seven who were HCMV-seropositive and one who was seronegative.

For each CDR3 protein, TCRdb gives one entry from its re-call of the 5' RACE reads, without DNA. The listing contains some 340,000 distinct CDR3 sequences. Germline V gives CDR1 SGHVS, CDR2 FQNEAQ. The CDR3 runs to 15 residues. The rearrangement uses TRBV7-8 and TRBJ2-2. The specimen was blood T cells: a sorted CD56 or NKG2C T cell subset, CD4+ or CD8+ T cells, or bulk PBMC T cells (not recorded which). The TCR comes from a man aged 18-69 years in good health. The CDR3 sequence: CASSASTANTGELFF.